The entry below gives a single T cell receptor beta chain sequence along with its context. The antigen is unknown. The sample belongs to a study of T cells after yellow fever vaccination. General study results and limits: Abundant clonotypes from the bulk population could have been carried over as contaminants into FACS-sorted repertoires.

The CDR3 loop spans 15 amino acids. Trimming removed 0 bases from V and 3 bases from J; junction bases left unmatched: 3. The V gene's germline CDR1 is SGDLS and CDR2 YYNGEE. TCRdb re-called the 5' RACE reads with MiXCR, one entry per CDR3 protein. The sample carries nearly 350,000 distinct CDR3 sequences, approximately 8% recorded once. The source was PBMCs, collected about 49 days after the first yellow fever vaccination. The TCR was taken from a man in his late teens or twenties who received the YFV17D yellow fever vaccine. The V and J genes are TRBV9 and TRBJ2-7, with 10 bases aligning to TRBD1. CDR3 sequence: CASSVGGQGDYEQYF. Here the CDR3 DNA reads TGTGCCAGCAGCGTAGGAGGACAGGGGGACTACGAGCAGTACTTC.